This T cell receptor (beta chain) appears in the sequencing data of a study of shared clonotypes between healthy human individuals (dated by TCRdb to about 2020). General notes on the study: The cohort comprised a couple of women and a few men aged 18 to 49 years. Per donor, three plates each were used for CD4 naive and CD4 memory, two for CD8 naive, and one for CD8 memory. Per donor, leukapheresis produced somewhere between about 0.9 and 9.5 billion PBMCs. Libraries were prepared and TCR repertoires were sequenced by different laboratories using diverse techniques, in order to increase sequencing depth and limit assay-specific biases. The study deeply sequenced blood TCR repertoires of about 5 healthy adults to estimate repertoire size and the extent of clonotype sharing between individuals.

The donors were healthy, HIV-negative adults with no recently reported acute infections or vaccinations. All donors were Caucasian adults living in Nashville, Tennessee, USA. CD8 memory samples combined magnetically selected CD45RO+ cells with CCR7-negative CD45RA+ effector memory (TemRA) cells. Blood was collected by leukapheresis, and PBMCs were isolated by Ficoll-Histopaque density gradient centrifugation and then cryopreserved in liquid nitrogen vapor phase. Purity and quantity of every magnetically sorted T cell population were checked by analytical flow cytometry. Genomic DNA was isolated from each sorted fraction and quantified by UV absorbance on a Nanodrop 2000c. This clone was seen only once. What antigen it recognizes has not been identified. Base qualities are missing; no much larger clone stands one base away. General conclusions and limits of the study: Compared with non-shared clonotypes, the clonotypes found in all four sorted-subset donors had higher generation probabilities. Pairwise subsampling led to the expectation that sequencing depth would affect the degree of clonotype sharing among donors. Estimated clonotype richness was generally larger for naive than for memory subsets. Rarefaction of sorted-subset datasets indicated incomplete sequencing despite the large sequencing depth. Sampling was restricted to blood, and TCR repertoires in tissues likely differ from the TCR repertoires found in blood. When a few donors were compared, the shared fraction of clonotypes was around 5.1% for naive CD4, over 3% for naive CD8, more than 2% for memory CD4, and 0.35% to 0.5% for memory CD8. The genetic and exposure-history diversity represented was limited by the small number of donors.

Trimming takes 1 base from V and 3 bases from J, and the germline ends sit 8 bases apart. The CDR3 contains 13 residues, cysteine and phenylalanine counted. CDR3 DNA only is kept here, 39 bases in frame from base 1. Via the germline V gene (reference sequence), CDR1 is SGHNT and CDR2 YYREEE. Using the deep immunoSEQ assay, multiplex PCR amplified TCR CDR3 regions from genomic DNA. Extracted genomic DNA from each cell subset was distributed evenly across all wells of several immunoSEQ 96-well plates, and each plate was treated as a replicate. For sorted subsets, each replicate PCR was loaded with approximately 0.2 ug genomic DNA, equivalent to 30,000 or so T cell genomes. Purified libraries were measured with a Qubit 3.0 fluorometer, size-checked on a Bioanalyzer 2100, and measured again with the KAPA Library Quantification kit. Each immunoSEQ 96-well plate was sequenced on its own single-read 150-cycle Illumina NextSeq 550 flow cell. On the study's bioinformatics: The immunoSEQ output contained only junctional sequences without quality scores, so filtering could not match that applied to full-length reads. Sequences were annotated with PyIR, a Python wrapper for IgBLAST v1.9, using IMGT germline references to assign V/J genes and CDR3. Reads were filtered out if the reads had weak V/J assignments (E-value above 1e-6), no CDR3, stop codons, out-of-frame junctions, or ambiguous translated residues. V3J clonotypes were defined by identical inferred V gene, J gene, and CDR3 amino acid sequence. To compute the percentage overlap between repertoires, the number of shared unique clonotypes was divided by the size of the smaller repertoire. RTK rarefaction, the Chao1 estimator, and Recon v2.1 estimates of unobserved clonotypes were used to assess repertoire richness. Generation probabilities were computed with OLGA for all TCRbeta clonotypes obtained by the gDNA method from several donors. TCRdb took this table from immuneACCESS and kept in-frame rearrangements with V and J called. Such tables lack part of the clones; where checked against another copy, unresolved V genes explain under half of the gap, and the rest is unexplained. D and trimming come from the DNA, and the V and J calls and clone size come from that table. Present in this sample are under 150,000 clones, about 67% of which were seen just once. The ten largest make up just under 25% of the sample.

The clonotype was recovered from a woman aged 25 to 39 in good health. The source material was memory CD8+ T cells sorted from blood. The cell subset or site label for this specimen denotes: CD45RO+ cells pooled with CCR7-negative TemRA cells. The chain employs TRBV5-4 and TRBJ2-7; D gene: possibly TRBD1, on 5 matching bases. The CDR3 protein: CASSLQGNYEQYF. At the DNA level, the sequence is TGTGCCAGCAGCTTGCAGGGAAACTACGAGCAGTACTTC.